What follows are 19 T cell receptor beta chains derived from one specimen sequenced in a study of human T cells and chemical hapten exposure. TCRdb re-called the RACE reads with MiXCR, one entry per CDR3 protein. The table lists approximately 370,000 distinct CDR3 sequences, around 5.5% of them singletons. Stated time point: pre-sensitization, week 0. Treatment reported: therapeutic diphenylcyclopropenone sensitization with weekly scalp DPC. The source material was whole blood, sampled in connection with sensitization to the hapten diphenylcyclopropenone (DPC). The receptor source for this set is a young woman with alopecia areata. Some clones in this sample may be carry-over from other donors' samples.

This clonotype occurred many times. The rearrangement links TRBV3-1 to TRBJ1-6; weak D call: TRBD1 (6 bases). Trimming left V 4 bases short and J 7 bases short, with 14 bases between. Germline CDR1 is LGHDT and CDR2 is YNNKEL (reference sequence). The CDR3 covers 15 residues. DNA of the CDR3: TGTGCCAGCAGCCCAGGGGACCCCCTAAATTCACCCCTCCACTTT. It translates to CASSPGDPLNSPLHF.

V is TRBV29-1 and J is TRBJ1-4; D gene uncertain. The CDR3 length is 14 residues. Germline CDR1 and CDR2: SQVTM and ANQGSEA. With 4 bases removed from V and 8 bases from J, the gap between germline ends came to 17 bases. CDR3 in DNA: TGCAGCGTTGCCCATCCAAGACTCGAAGAAAAACTGTTTTTT. Protein sequence: CSVAHPRLEEKLFF.

The rearrangement uses TRBV3-1 and TRBJ2-7, with D possibly TRBD2 on 5 matching bases. V was pared by 2 bases and J by 3 bases, with 14 bases between. Germline V CDR1 and CDR2: LGHDT, YNNKEL (reference sequence). This CDR3 has 15 residues. CDR3 sequence: CASSQPSAADYEQYF. CDR3 DNA sequence: TGTGCCAGCAGCCAACCCTCGGCAGCGGACTACGAGCAGTACTTC.

The table lists this clonotype with many counts. One end of the junction is discordant with germline, which a read error may explain. The chain employs TRBV7-7 and TRBJ1-1; D ambiguous. The germline CDR1 and CDR2 sequences are SSHAT and FNYEAQ (reference sequence). The CDR3 has 13 amino acids. CDR3 sequence reads: CASSPSAGTEAFF. CDR3 nucleotides: TGTGCTAGCAGCCCCAGTGCCGGGACTGAAGCTTTCTTT.

This clonotype was picked up a small number of times. The CDR3 region is CSARDLPGGIANFPSYNEQFF. The CDR3 region has the DNA TGCAGTGCTAGAGATCTCCCGGGGGGAATAGCTAACTTTCCCTCCTACAATGAGCAGTTCTTC. This rearrangement joins TRBV20-1 to TRBJ2-1; 7 bases map to TRBD2. CDR1 is DFQATT and CDR2 is SNEGSKA in the germline V gene (reference sequence). The V gene end was trimmed by 0 bases and the J gene end by 0 bases; junction bases not matched to a gene: 20. This CDR3 has 21 residues.

The chain combines TRBV7-2 with TRBJ1-2; 9 positions match TRBD1. CDR3 length: 13 amino acids. The trim removed 4 bases at V and 7 bases at J, leaving 4 bases unmatched. Germline V CDR1 and CDR2: SGHTA, FQGNSA. The CDR3 DNA reads as TGTGCCAGCAGCTCAGGACAGGGGATTGGCTACACCTTC. Protein sequence: CASSSGQGIGYTF.

The chain is built from TRBV4-1 and TRBJ2-7, with 10 bases identical to TRBD1. Looked up from germline, CDR1 is MGHRA and CDR2 is YSYEKL. With 0 bases clipped from V and 4 bases from J, the junction kept 9 bases outside the gene matches. CDR3 size: 17 residues. The CDR3 DNA reads TGCGCCAGCAGCCAAGATAGAGACAGGGGGCGATTTTACGAGCAGTACTTC. This gives the protein CASSQDRDRGRFYEQYF.

In its sample, this clonotype was seen many times. The V gene is TRBV7-2, the J gene TRBJ1-4; the D gene is possibly TRBD1 (6 bases). Germline loops: CDR1 SGHTA, CDR2 FQGNSA. Trimming shortened V by 8 bases and J by 4 bases, and 17 bases separated the two germline ends. The CDR3 totals 15 residues. CDR3 bases: TGTGCCAGCGGAAGGGGGGAGGTCTTTAATGAAAAACTGTTTTTT. It yields the protein CASGRGEVFNEKLFF. Combining the CDR3 with reference TRBV7-2 and TRBJ1-4 gives the whole variable domain GAGVSQSPSNKVTEKGKDVELRCDPISGHTALYWYRQSLGQGLEFLIYFQGNSAPDKSGLPSDRFSAERTGGSVSTLTIQRTQQEDSAVYLCASGRGEVFNEKLFFGSGTQLSVL.

This clonotype has only a few counts. V and J are TRBV7-2 and TRBJ1-5; D gene ambiguous. Trimming removed 1 base from V and 4 bases from J, with 11 bases in between. The CDR3 runs to 15 residues. Looked up from germline, CDR1 is SGHTA and CDR2 is FQGNSA. The CDR3 spells CASSLGPAQNQPQHF. The CDR3, as DNA: TGTGCCAGCAGCTTAGGGCCGGCACAGAATCAGCCCCAGCATTTT.

Judged by abundance, this clonotype is large. The genes are TRBV4-3 and TRBJ1-2; D ambiguous. The CDR3 has 15 residues. The V gene's germline CDR1 is LGHNA and CDR2 YSLEER. V dropped 0 bases and J dropped 4 bases, with 12 bases sitting between them. CDR3 sequence: CASSQEVQPFYGYTF. CDR3 coding DNA: TGCGCCAGCAGCCAAGAGGTACAGCCCTTCTATGGCTACACCTTC.

The V call is TRBV28, the J call TRBJ2-3; D is ambiguous. This CDR3 contains 16 residues. Trimming shortened V by 3 bases and J by 5 bases, and 18 bases separated the two germline ends. Per germline, CDR1 MDHEN and CDR2 SYDVKM. The CDR3 nucleotides read TGTGCCAGCAGTTTTTACCTCCGCAAAACAAAAGATACGCAGTATTTT. This sequence encodes CASSFYLRKTKDTQYF.

This clonotype was seen ten or more times. V is TRBV20-1 and J is TRBJ1-3; TRBD1 is a possible D gene (5 bases). Per the germline V gene, CDR1 is DFQATT and CDR2 is SNEGSKA (reference sequence). The CDR3 length is 14 residues. V lost 5 bases and J 0 bases, leaving 11 bases between the germline ends. CDR3 bases: TGCAGTGCTGCCTGGGGGAGCTCTGGAAACACCATATATTTT. Translating gives CSAAWGSSGNTIYF.

In its sample, this clonotype was seen many times. The gene calls are TRBV11-1 and TRBJ2-6; 8 bases line up with TRBD1. The V gene's germline CDR1 is SGHAT and CDR2 FQDESV (reference sequence). This CDR3 is 17 amino acids long. J lost 0 bases, V lost 5 bases, and 6 bases had no gene match. CDR3 amino acids: CASSPLGQGSGANVLTF. CDR3 nucleotides: TGTGCCAGCAGCCCCCTCGGACAGGGCTCTGGGGCCAACGTCCTGACTTTC.

This clonotype was detected a few times. The chain couples TRBV2 to TRBJ2-3; D gene ambiguous. CDR3 length: 15 residues. Germline-derived CDR1 and CDR2 are SNHLY and FYNNEI. Trimming left V 3 bases short and J 0 bases short, with 10 bases between. The CDR3 nucleotides read TGTGCCAGCAGTGATCGATTCACTAGCACAGATACGCAGTATTTT. Translated: CASSDRFTSTDTQYF.

The chain is built from TRBV7-9 and TRBJ2-2; 10 nucleotides match TRBD1. Germline V gene sequence: CDR1 SEHNR, CDR2 FQNEAQ (reference sequence). V was clipped by 4 bases and J by 6 bases; unmatched bases: 5. The CDR3 consists of 15 residues. CDR3 DNA: TGTGCCAGCAGCTGGGACAGGGGTATAGCCGGGGAGCTGTTTTTT. Translation gives CASSWDRGIAGELFF.

In its sample, this clonotype was seen many times. The chain combines TRBV5-1 with TRBJ2-7; D gene ambiguous. The length of the CDR3 is 16 residues. Trimming took off 0 bases at V and 3 bases at J, with 16 bases between the two ends. CDR1 SGHRS and CDR2 YFSETQ come from the germline V gene. CDR3 coding DNA: TGCGCCAGCAGCTTGGCGTCCCCGGGTCCTTACTACGAGCAGTACTTC. Translation gives CASSLASPGPYYEQYF.

The rearrangement links TRBV11-1 to TRBJ1-4, with D hard to call. V was shortened by 5 bases and J by 12 bases, with 22 bases between the two germline ends. This CDR3 spans 15 amino acids. Germline V gene data show CDR1 as SGHAT and CDR2 as FQDESV (reference sequence). CDR3 residues: CASSPTPLSTRELFF. DNA for the CDR3: TGTGCCAGCAGCCCGACACCGCTCTCCACGCGGGAACTGTTTTTT.

This clonotype was recorded many times. J is TRBJ1-4 and V is TRBV6-4; D call uncertain. The germline V and J ends were trimmed by 2 bases and 8 bases, with 15 bases remaining between them. This CDR3 is 15 amino acids long. The germline CDR1 and CDR2 sequences are MRHNA and SNTAGT. CDR3 sequence (DNA): TGTGCCAGCAGTGACGGCAGGATCCGCCTGGAAAAACTGTTTTTT. This gives the protein CASSDGRIRLEKLFF.

This clonotype showed up many times. The chain couples TRBV12-3 or TRBV12-4 to TRBJ1-5; 7 nucleotides line up with TRBD1. With 7 bases clipped from V and 2 bases from J, the junction kept 11 bases outside the gene matches. This CDR3 spans 16 amino acids. This CDR3 is CASNLQGIAGNQPQHF. CDR3 bases: TGTGCCAGCAACCTACAGGGGATCGCGGGCAATCAGCCCCAGCATTTT.